This TCR beta chain was observed in a study of shared clonotypes between healthy human individuals. As originally analysed: For the immunoSEQ data, sequences were junction-only without quality scores, so filtering differed. Sequencing used immunoSEQ multiplex PCR; TCRdb keeps in-frame clones, though not all of them. The V and J calls and clone size come from that table; D and trimming were worked out from the DNA. Of about 2.4 million clones detected, just over 90% appear once; the ten largest clones hold roughly 0.14%. This clone was seen a single time. Its target is not known. Germline-derived CDR1 and CDR2 are LNHDA and SQIVND (reference sequence). V dropped 8 bases and J dropped 7; count of bases not matched to a gene: 9. This CDR3 contains 14 residues. Both subsets, CD45RA+ naive and CD45RA-negative memory, were split from the CD4+ cells. Study conclusions and caveats: Expectations were that clonotype sharing among donors would be affected by sequencing depth.

The source of this sequence is a man aged 18 to 30 in good health. The chain uses TRBV19 and TRBJ2-2; 8 bases map to TRBD1. The source material was naive CD4+ T cells sorted from blood. Subset given: CD45RA+ positively selected. CDR3 protein: CASSGQGKGGELFF. Here the CDR3 DNA reads TGTGCCAGTTCCGGACAGGGCAAAGGCGGGGAGCTGTTTTTT.